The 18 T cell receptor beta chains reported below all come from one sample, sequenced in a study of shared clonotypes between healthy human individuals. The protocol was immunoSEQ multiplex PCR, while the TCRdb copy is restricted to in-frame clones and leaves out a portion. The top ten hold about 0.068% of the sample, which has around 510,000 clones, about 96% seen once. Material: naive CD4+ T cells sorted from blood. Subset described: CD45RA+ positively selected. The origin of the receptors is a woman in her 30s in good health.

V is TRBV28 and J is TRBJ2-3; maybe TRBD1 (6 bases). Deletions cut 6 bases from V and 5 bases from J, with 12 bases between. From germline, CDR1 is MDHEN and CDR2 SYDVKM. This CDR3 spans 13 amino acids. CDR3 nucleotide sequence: TGTGCCAGCAGGTCAGGGGCAGGAGATACGCAGTATTTT. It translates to CASRSGAGDTQYF.

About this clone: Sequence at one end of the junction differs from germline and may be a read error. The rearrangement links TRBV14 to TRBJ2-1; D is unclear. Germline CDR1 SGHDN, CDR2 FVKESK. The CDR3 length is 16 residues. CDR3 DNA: TGTGCCAGCAGCGAAGAACGGTATCCCCCCTACAATGAGCAGTTCTTC. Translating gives CASSEERYPPYNEQFF.

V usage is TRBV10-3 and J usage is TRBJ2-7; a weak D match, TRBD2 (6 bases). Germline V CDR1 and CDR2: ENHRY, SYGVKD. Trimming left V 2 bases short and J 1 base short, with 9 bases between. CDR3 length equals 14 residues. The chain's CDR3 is CAISEGRDSYEQYF. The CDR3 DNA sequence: TGTGCCATCAGTGAGGGGCGGGATTCCTACGAGCAGTACTTC.

The DNA for the CDR3 is TGTGCCAGCAGCTTAGGCCTGGGGAGGAACACTGAAGCTTTCTTT. This codes for CASSLGLGRNTEAFF. The genes are TRBV7-2 and TRBJ1-1, with no clear D. The ends were cut back, 1 base at V and 1 base at J, with 10 bases in the middle. The CDR3 runs 15 residues. The germline V gene encodes CDR1 SGHTA and CDR2 FQGNSA. Variable domain in full (rest from reference TRBV7-2 and TRBJ1-1): GAGVSQSPSNKVTEKGKDVELRCDPISGHTALYWYRQSLGQGLEFLIYFQGNSAPDKSGLPSDRFSAERTGGSVSTLTIQRTQQEDSAVYLCASSLGLGRNTEAFFGQGTRLTVV.

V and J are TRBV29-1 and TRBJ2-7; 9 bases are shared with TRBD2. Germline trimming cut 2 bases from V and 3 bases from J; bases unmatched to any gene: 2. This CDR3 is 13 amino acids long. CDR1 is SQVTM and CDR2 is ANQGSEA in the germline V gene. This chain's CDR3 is CSVELAGDYEQYF. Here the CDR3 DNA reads TGCAGCGTTGAATTAGCGGGAGACTACGAGCAGTACTTC.

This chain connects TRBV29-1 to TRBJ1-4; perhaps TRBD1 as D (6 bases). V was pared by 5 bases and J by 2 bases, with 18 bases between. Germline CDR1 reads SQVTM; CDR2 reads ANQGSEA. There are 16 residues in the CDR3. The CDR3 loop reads CSVRDKVVGTNEKLFF. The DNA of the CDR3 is TGCAGCGTTCGGGACAAAGTAGTGGGGACTAATGAAAAACTGTTTTTT.

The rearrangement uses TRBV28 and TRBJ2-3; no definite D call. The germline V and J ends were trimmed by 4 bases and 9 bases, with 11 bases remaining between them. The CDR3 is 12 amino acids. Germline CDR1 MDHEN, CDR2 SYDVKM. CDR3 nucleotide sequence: TGTGCCAGCAGTTCCGGCGTACGCACGCAGTATTTT. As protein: CASSSGVRTQYF.

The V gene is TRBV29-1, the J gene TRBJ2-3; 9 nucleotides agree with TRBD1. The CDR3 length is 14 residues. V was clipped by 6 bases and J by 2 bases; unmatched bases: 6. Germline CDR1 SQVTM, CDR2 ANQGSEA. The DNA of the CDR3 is TGCAGCGTAGACACAGGGGGCCTCACAGATACGCAGTATTTT. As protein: CSVDTGGLTDTQYF.

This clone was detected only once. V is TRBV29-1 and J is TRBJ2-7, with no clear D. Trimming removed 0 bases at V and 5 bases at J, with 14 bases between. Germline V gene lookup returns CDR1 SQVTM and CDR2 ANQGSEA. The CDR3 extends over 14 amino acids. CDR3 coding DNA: TGCAGCGTTGAAGAAGTTGTTGATTCGGACGAGCAGTACTTC. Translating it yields CSVEEVVDSDEQYF.

CDR3 DNA: TGCGCCAGCAGCACACCGGGACTAGCGGGAGAGACCCAGTACTTC. Its translation is CASSTPGLAGETQYF. The rearrangement joins TRBV5-1 to TRBJ2-5; 12 bases line up with TRBD2. This CDR3 contains 15 residues. Germline loops: CDR1 SGHRS, CDR2 YFSETQ. J gave up 4 bases and V 4 bases, and 5 bases lay outside the gene matches.

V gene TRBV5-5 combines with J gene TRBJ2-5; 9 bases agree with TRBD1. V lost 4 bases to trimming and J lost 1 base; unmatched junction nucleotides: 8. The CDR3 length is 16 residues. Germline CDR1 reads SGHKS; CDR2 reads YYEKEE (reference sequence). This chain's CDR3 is CASSPGTGSLQETQYF. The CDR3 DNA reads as TGTGCCAGCAGCCCTGGGACAGGGTCCCTCCAAGAGACCCAGTACTTC. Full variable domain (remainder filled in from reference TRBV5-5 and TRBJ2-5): DAGVTQSPTHLIKTRGQQVTLRCSPISGHKSVSWYQQVLGQGPQFIFQYYEKEERGRGNFPDRFSARQFPNYSSELNVNALLLGDSALYLCASSPGTGSLQETQYFGPGTRLLVL.

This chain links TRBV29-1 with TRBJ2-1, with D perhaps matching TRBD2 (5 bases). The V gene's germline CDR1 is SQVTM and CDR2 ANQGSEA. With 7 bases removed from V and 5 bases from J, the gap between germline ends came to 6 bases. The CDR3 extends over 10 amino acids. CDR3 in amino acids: CSGGHNEQFF. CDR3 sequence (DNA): TGCAGCGGCGGGCACAATGAGCAGTTCTTC.

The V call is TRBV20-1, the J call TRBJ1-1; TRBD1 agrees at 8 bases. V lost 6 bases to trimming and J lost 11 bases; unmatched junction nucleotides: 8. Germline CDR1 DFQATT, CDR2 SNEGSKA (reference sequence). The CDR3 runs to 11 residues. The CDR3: CSAGQGMWAFF. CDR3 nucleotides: TGCAGTGCCGGACAGGGTATGTGGGCTTTCTTT.

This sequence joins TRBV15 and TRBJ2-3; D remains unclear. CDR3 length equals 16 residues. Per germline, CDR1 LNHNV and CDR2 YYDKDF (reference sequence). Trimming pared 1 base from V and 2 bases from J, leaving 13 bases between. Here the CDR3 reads CATSRGRSRLTDTQYF. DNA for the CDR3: TGTGCCACCAGCAGAGGACGTAGCCGACTCACAGATACGCAGTATTTT.

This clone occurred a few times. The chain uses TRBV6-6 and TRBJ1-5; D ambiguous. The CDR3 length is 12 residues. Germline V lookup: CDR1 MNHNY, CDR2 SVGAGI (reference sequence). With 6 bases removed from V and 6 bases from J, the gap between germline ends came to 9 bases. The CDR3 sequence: CASSGPSQPQHF. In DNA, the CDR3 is TGTGCCAGCAGCGGCCCTAGTCAGCCCCAGCATTTT.

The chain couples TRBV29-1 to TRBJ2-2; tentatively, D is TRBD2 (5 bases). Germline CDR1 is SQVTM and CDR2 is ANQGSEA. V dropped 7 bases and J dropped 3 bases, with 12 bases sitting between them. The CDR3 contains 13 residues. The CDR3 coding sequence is TGCAGCGGAGTGGCTAGCCACACCGGGGAGCTGTTTTTT. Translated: CSGVASHTGELFF.

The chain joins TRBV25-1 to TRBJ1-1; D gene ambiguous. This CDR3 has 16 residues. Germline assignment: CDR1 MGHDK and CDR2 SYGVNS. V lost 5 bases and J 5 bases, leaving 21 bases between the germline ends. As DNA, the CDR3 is TGTGCCAGCAGTCCCCGGAATCGGGCGGGGAGTACTGAAGCTTTCTTT. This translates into CASSPRNRAGSTEAFF.

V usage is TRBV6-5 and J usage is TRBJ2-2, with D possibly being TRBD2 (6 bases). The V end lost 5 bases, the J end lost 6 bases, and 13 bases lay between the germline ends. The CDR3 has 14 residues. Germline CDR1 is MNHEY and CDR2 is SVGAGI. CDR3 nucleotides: TGTGCCAGCAGTGTCGGGGGTTCGGCCGGGGAGCTGTTTTTT. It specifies CASSVGGSAGELFF.